This is a list of T cell receptor beta chains from one sample in a study of blood T cell repertoires in COVID-19. Profiled with immunoSEQ multiplex PCR; TCRdb holds only in-frame clones, not every one. The table shows about 300,000 clones, with roughly 90% occurring only once. Material: peripheral blood. All receptors come from a woman between 25 and 40 years old with COVID-19, enrolled during active disease. Both conserved end residues are part of each CDR3. D genes are given only for firm matches. Expanded clones get a size class; other rows say once, few or many, or leave the size out.

D,length,J,V,size,CDR3,DNA
TRBD1,15,TRBJ1-5,TRBV2,NA,CASSEDRGSNQPQHF,TGTGCCAGCAGTGAAGACAGGGGAAGCAATCAGCCCCAGCATTTT
NA,12,TRBJ1-1,TRBV9,NA,CASSVGEAEAFF,TGTGCCAGCAGCGTAGGGGAGGCTGAAGCTTTCTTT
NA,15,TRBJ1-2,TRBV4-1,NA,CASSQVSRVDYGYTF,TGCGCCAGCAGCCAAGTCAGCCGGGTTGACTATGGCTACACCTTC
TRBD2,17,TRBJ2-3,TRBV4-1,NA,CASSQFPASGGTDTQYF,TGCGCCAGCAGCCAATTTCCGGCTAGCGGGGGCACAGATACGCAGTATTTT
NA,13,TRBJ1-2,TRBV11-3,NA,CASSFPGDYGYTF,TGTGCCAGCAGCTTCCCGGGGGATTATGGCTACACCTTC
NA,16,TRBJ1-6,TRBV4-1,NA,CASSQGWGVEDSPLHF,TGCGCCAGCAGCCAAGGCTGGGGGGTAGAGGATTCACCCCTCCACTTT
NA,14,TRBJ1-3,TRBV28,NA,CASSLSGAGNTIYF,TGTGCCAGCAGTTTAAGCGGGGCTGGAAACACCATATATTTT
TRBD2,19,TRBJ2-1,TRBV7-8,NA,CASSLVSSGGAGPYNEQFF,TGTGCCAGCAGCTTAGTCTCCAGCGGGGGGGCCGGCCCCTACAATGAGCAGTTCTTC
TRBD1,16,TRBJ1-2,TRBV11-3,once,CASSLAPGQGSFGYTF,TGTGCCAGCAGCTTAGCTCCAGGACAGGGGTCTTTTGGCTACACCTTC
NA,15,TRBJ2-2,TRBV27,NA,CASSSQGMEAGELFF,TGTGCCAGCAGTTCCCAGGGGATGGAGGCCGGGGAGCTGTTTTTT
TRBD2,15,TRBJ2-1,TRBV18,NA,CASSEAGGAYNEQFF,TGTGCCAGCTCCGAAGCGGGAGGCGCCTACAATGAGCAGTTCTTC
NA,14,TRBJ1-5,TRBV7-2,NA,CASSFGGVNQPQHF,TGTGCCAGCAGCTTCGGCGGGGTCAATCAGCCCCAGCATTTT
NA,15,TRBJ2-1,TRBV7-9,NA,CASSLRGGGPDEQFF,TGTGCCAGCAGCTTAAGGGGGGGCGGTCCGGATGAGCAGTTCTTC
TRBD1,14,TRBJ1-1,TRBV4-1,NA,CASSLSITDREAFF,TGCGCCAGCAGCCTCTCGATCACGGACAGGGAAGCTTTCTTT
TRBD1,18,TRBJ1-5,TRBV19,NA,CASSIGLDRRDSNQPQHF,TGTGCCAGTAGTATCGGTTTGGACAGGAGAGATAGCAATCAGCCCCAGCATTTT
TRBD1,15,TRBJ2-2,TRBV18,NA,CASSSGQGNAGELFF,TGTGCCAGCTCCTCAGGACAGGGAAACGCCGGGGAGCTGTTTTTT
TRBD2,15,TRBJ2-1,TRBV4-3,NA,CASSQDISGGNEQFF,TGCGCCAGCAGCCAAGATATCAGCGGGGGCAATGAGCAGTTCTTC
TRBD1,15,TRBJ1-1,TRBV6-4,NA,CARTERTGRDTEAFF,TGTGCCAGGACCGAACGGACAGGGAGGGACACTGAAGCTTTCTTT
NA,15,TRBJ2-3,TRBV29-1,NA,CSVRLGGPSTDTQYF,TGCAGCGTTCGTCTCGGCGGGCCTAGCACAGATACGCAGTATTTT
TRBD1,13,TRBJ2-4,TRBV25-1,NA,CASTSRTGQELYF,TGTGCCAGCACGTCGAGGACAGGGCAGGAATTGTACTTC
NA,13,TRBJ2-7,TRBV5-4,NA,CASSFQGRNEQYF,TGTGCCAGCAGCTTTCAGGGGCGGAACGAGCAGTACTTC
TRBD2,15,TRBJ2-3,TRBV6-6,NA,CASSYSGLAGGTQYF,TGTGCCAGCAGTTACTCCGGACTAGCGGGGGGTACGCAGTATTTT
NA,13,TRBJ1-1,TRBV4-1,NA,CASSQVQGTEAFF,TGCGCCAGCAGCCAAGTACAGGGTACTGAAGCTTTCTTT
NA,12,TRBJ1-2,TRBV18,NA,CASSFVDYGYTF,TGTGCCAGCTCATTCGTAGACTATGGCTACACCTTC
NA,12,TRBJ1-4,TRBV5-4,few,CASSDRGGKLFF,TGTGCCAGCAGCGATCGGGGGGGAAAACTGTTTTTT
NA,15,TRBJ1-2,TRBV6-5,NA,CASSYSRQINYGYTF,TGTGCCAGCAGTTACTCGAGGCAGATTAACTATGGCTACACCTTC
TRBD2,15,TRBJ2-3,TRBV3-1/TRBV3-2,NA,CASSDPSGATDTQYF,TGTGCCAGCAGCGACCCAAGCGGGGCCACAGATACGCAGTATTTT
TRBD1,14,TRBJ1-1,TRBV3-1/TRBV3-2,NA,CASSLLTGETEAFF,TGTGCCAGCAGCCTGTTGACAGGGGAAACTGAAGCTTTCTTT
TRBD1,11,TRBJ1-2,TRBV29-1,NA,CSVRGRNGYTF,TGCAGCGTCAGGGGGCGGAATGGCTACACCTTC
TRBD1,15,TRBJ1-2,TRBV6-1,few,CASSEGSTGSHGYTF,TGTGCCAGCAGTGAAGGGTCGACAGGGTCTCATGGCTACACCTTC
TRBD1,14,TRBJ1-5,TRBV3-1/TRBV3-2,NA,CASSRTGGNQPQHF,TGTGCCAGCAGCCGAACAGGGGGAAATCAGCCCCAGCATTTT
NA,13,TRBJ1-4,TRBV7-9,many,CASSLQGSEKLFF,TGTGCCAGCAGCTTGCAGGGGTCGGAAAAACTGTTTTTT
TRBD1,16,TRBJ2-3,TRBV7-9,NA,CASSLGQVSSTDTQYF,TGTGCCAGCAGCCTGGGACAGGTGTCTAGCACAGATACGCAGTATTTT
NA,15,TRBJ1-4,TRBV30,NA,CAWSVGGGANEKLFF,TGTGCCTGGAGCGTGGGAGGGGGGGCTAATGAAAAACTGTTTTTT
TRBD1,14,TRBJ1-2,TRBV6-5,NA,CASMGTGSHYGYTF,TGTGCCAGCATGGGGACAGGGTCTCACTATGGCTACACCTTC
NA,14,TRBJ2-3,TRBV7-2,NA,CASSLSSRTDTQYF,TGTGCCAGCAGCTTATCTAGCCGCACAGATACGCAGTATTTT
TRBD1,14,TRBJ1-3,TRBV7-2,NA,CASSRDSSGNTIYF,TGTGCCAGCAGCCGGGACAGCTCTGGAAACACCATATATTTT
NA,17,TRBJ1-5,TRBV7-6,once,CASSPIAAGWYVGPQHF,TGTGCCAGCAGCCCCATTGCCGCCGGGTGGTATGTTGGGCCCCAGCATTTT
NA,10,TRBJ1-2,TRBV20-1,NA,CSASDNGYTF,TGCAGTGCTAGTGACAATGGCTACACCTTC
TRBD1,14,TRBJ1-1,TRBV6-5,NA,CASSSGTAKIEAFF,TGTGCCAGCAGTTCGGGGACAGCAAAGATTGAAGCTTTCTTT
TRBD2,16,TRBJ2-1,TRBV18,NA,CASSPRLAGGDNEQFF,TGTGCCAGCTCACCCCGACTAGCGGGGGGAGACAATGAGCAGTTCTTC
NA,13,TRBJ1-4,TRBV28,NA,CASSSDSNEKLFF,TGTGCCAGCAGTTCAGACAGCAATGAAAAACTGTTTTTT
NA,13,TRBJ1-2,TRBV7-2,NA,CASSLTAGYGYTF,TGTGCCAGCAGCTTAACTGCAGGCTATGGCTACACCTTC
TRBD2,15,TRBJ2-1,TRBV7-8,NA,CASSPTSGGDNEQFF,TGTGCCAGCAGCCCAACTAGCGGGGGGGACAATGAGCAGTTCTTC
NA,13,TRBJ2-3,TRBV7-2,NA,CASSLITTDTQYF,TGTGCCAGCAGCTTAATCACAACAGATACGCAGTATTTT
NA,12,TRBJ2-4,TRBV29-1,NA,CSVEDRPGSCVF,TGCAGCGTTGAAGATCGGCCGGGGAGTTGTGTCTTC
NA,14,TRBJ1-2,TRBV2,once,CASRAGPAGYGYTF,TGTGCCAGCAGGGCTGGGCCAGCGGGGTATGGCTACACCTTC
NA,13,TRBJ2-7,TRBV5-1,NA,CASSLSTTYEQYF,TGCGCCAGCAGCTTATCTACGACCTACGAGCAGTACTTC
TRBD2,17,TRBJ2-7,TRBV7-9,NA,CASSSSGGRGVTYEQYF,TGTGCCAGCAGCTCTTCTGGGGGACGGGGGGTAACCTACGAGCAGTACTTC
TRBD2,16,TRBJ2-5,TRBV2,NA,CASSGGSGGAEETQYF,TGTGCCAGCAGTGGCGGCAGCGGGGGGGCCGAAGAGACCCAGTACTTC
TRBD1,18,TRBJ2-4,TRBV19,NA,CASSIGQGVRSDKNIQYF,TGTGCCAGTAGTATAGGGCAGGGGGTCCGGTCGGACAAAAACATTCAGTACTTC
NA,15,TRBJ2-2,TRBV11-3,NA,CASSLIQGSAGELFF,TGTGCCAGCAGCTTAATTCAGGGATCCGCCGGGGAGCTGTTTTTT
NA,16,TRBJ1-3,TRBV7-9,NA,CASSLLQVYSGNTIYF,TGTGCCAGCAGCTTACTCCAGGTTTACTCTGGAAACACCATATATTTT
NA,15,TRBJ1-5,TRBV7-6,NA,CASSSEESFNQPQHF,TGTGCCAGCAGCTCTGAAGAGAGTTTCAATCAGCCCCAGCATTTT
NA,14,TRBJ1-1,TRBV10-2,NA,CASSNPNRDTEAFF,TGCGCCAGCAGCAACCCCAACAGGGACACTGAAGCTTTCTTT
NA,13,TRBJ2-7,TRBV3-1/TRBV3-2,NA,CASSRGDSGEQYF,TGTGCCAGCAGCCGAGGCGACTCGGGGGAGCAGTACTTC
TRBD1,16,TRBJ2-5,TRBV5-1,NA,CASSSGGGTGQETQYF,TGCGCCAGCAGCTCTGGAGGTGGGACAGGCCAAGAGACCCAGTACTTC
NA,16,TRBJ1-1,TRBV4-2,NA,CASSPEAEIVNTEAFF,TGTGCCAGCAGCCCCGAGGCAGAGATAGTAAACACTGAAGCTTTCTTT
NA,12,TRBJ2-1,TRBV2,NA,CASNGPYNEQFF,TGTGCCAGCAACGGTCCCTACAATGAGCAGTTCTTC